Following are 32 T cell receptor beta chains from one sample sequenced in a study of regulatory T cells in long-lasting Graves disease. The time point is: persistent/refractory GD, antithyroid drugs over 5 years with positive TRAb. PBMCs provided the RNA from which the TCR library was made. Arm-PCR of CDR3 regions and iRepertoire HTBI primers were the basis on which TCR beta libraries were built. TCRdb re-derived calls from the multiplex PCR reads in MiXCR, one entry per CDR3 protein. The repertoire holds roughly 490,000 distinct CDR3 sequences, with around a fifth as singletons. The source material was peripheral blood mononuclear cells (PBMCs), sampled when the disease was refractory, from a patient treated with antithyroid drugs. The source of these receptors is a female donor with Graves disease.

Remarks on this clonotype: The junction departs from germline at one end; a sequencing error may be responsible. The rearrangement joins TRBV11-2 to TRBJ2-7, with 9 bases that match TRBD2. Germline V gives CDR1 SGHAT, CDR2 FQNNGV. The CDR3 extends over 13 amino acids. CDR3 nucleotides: TGTGCCAGCAGCTCCCACGCGGGCGGGGGGGGGAACTTC. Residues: CASSSHAGGGGNF.

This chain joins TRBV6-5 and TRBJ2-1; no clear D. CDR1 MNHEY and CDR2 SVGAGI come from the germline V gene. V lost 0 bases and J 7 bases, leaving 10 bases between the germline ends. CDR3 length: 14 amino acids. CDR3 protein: CASSYSSGLNEQFF. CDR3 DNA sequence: TGTGCCAGCAGTTACTCGAGTGGCTTAAATGAGCAGTTCTTC.

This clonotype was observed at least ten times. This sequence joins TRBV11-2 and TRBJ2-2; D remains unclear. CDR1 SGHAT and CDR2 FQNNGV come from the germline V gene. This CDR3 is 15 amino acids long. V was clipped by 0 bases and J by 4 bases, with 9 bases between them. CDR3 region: CASSLDWAATGELFF. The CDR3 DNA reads TGTGCCAGCAGCTTAGATTGGGCGGCCACCGGGGAGCTGTTTTTT.

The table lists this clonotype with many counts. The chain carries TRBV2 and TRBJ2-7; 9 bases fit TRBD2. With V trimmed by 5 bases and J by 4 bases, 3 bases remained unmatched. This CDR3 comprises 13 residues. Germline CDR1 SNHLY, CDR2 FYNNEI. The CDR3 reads CASSTTSGYEQYF. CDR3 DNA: TGTGCCAGCAGTACGACTAGCGGATACGAGCAGTACTTC.

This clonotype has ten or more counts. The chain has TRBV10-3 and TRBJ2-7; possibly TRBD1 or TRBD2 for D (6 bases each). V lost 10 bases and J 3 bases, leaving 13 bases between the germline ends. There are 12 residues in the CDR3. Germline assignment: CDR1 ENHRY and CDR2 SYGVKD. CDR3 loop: CATAEGGYEQYF. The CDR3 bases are TGTGCCACCGCCGAGGGGGGCTACGAGCAGTACTTC.

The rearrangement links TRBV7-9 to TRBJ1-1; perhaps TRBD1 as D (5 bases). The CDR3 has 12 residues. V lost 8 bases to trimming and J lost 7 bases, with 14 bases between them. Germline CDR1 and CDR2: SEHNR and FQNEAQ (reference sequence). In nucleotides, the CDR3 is TGTGCCAGCGGGGCGGGCGGGGTTGAAGCTTTCTTT. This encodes CASGAGGVEAFF. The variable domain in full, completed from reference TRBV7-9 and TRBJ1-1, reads DTGVSQNPRHKITKRGQNVTFRCDPISEHNRLYWYRQTLGQGPEFLTYFQNEAQLEKSRLLSDRFSAERPKGSFSTLEIQRTEQGDSAMYLCASGAGGVEAFFGQGTRLTVV.

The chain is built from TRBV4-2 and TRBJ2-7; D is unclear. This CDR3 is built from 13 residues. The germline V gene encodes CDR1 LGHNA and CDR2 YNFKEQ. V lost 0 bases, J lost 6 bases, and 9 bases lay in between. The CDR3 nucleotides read TGTGCCAGCAGCCAAGATTTACCCTCCGAGCAGTACTTC. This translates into CASSQDLPSEQYF.

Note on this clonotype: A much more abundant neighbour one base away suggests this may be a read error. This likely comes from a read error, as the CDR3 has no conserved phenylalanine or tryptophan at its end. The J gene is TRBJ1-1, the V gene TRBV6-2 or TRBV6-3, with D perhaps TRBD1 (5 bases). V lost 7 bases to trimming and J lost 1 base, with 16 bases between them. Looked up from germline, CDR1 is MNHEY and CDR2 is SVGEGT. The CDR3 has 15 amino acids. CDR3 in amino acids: CASTRGGGRNTEAFL. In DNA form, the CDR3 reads TGTGCCAGCACCCGAGGCGGGGGACGGAACACTGAAGCTTTCTTA.

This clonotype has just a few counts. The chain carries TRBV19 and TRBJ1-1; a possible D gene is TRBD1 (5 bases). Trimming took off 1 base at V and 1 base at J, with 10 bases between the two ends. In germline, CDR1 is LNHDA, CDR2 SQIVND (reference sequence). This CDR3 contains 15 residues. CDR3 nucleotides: TGTGCCAGTAGTATAGGGAGGGGTTCGAACACTGAAGCTTTCTTT. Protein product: CASSIGRGSNTEAFF.

Here the CDR3 DNA reads TGTGCCAGCAGCGTAGGGGGGAACCAGGCCTACGAGCAGTACTTC. This sequence encodes CASSVGGNQAYEQYF. The chain combines TRBV9 with TRBJ2-7; D tentatively reads TRBD1 or TRBD2 (5 bases each). V lost 0 bases and J 2 bases, leaving 12 bases between the germline ends. The germline V gene has CDR1 SGDLS and CDR2 YYNGEE. The CDR3 has 15 amino acids.

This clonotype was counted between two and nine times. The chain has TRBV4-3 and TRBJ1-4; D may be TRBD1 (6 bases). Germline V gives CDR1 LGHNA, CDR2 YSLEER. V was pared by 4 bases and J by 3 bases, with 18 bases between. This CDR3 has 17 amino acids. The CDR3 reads CASSRLATGVSNEKLFF. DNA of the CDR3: TGCGCCAGCAGCCGACTGGCGACAGGCGTCTCTAATGAAAAACTGTTTTTT.

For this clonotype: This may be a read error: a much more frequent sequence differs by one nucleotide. In DNA, the CDR3 is TGTGCCAGCAGTCCACAGGGGGCAGGAGATACGCAGTATTTT. This encodes CASSPQGAGDTQYF. V usage is TRBV28 and J usage is TRBJ2-3; 9 bases line up with TRBD1. Germline lookup yields CDR1 MDHEN and CDR2 SYDVKM. The CDR3 loop spans 14 amino acids. V was clipped by 5 bases and J by 5 bases; unmatched bases: 5.

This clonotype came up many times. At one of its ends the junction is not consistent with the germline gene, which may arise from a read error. Here the CDR3 DNA reads TGTGCCAGCAGTTTGGGTCAGAACACCGGGGAGCTGTTTTTT. This sequence encodes CASSLGQNTGELFF. The V gene is TRBV5-1, the J gene TRBJ2-2; D gene unclear. Germline values: CDR1 SGHRS, CDR2 YFSETQ. The CDR3 runs to 14 residues.

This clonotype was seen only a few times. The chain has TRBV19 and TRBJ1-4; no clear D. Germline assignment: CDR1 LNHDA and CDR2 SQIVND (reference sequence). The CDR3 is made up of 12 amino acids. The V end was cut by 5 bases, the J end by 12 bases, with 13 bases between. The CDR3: CASSSPQAELFF. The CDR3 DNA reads TGTGCCAGTAGTTCTCCTCAGGCGGAACTGTTTTTT.

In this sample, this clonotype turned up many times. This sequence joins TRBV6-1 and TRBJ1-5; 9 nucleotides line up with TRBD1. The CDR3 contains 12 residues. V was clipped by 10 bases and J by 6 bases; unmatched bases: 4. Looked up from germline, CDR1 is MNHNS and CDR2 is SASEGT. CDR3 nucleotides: TGTGCCATCACAGGGGGCAGTCAGCCCCAGCATTTT. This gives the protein CAITGGSQPQHF.

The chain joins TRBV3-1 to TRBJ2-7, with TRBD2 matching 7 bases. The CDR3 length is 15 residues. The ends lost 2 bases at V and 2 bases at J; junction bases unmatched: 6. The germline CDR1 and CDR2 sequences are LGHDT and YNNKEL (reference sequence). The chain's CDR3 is CASSQSAGAPYEQYF. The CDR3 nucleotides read TGTGCCAGCAGCCAATCCGCGGGAGCCCCCTACGAGCAGTACTTC.

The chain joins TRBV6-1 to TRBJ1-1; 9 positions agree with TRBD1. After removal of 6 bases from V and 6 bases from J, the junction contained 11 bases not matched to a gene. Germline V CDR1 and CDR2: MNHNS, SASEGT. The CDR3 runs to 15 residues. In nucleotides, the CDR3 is TGTGCCAGCAGAACCAGGACAGGGGAAGGGTCTGAAGCTTTCTTT. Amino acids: CASRTRTGEGSEAFF.

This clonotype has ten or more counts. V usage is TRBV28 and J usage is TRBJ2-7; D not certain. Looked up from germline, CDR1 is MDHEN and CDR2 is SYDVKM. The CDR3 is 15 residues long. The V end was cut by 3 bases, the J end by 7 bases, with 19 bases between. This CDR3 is CASSLLDDLYHEQYF. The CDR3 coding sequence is TGTGCCAGCAGTTTGCTGGACGACCTTTATCATGAGCAGTACTTC. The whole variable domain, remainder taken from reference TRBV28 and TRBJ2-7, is DVKVTQSSRYLVKRTGEKVFLECVQDMDHENMFWYRQDPGLGLRLIYFSYDVKMKEKGDIPEGYSVSREKKERFSLILESASTNQTSMYLCASSLLDDLYHEQYFGPGTRLTVT.

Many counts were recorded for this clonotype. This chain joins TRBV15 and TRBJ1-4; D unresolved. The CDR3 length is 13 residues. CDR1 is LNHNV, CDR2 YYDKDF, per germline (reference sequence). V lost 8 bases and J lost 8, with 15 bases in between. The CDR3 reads CATQGGGGEKLFF. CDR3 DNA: TGTGCCACCCAAGGCGGCGGTGGCGAAAAACTGTTTTTT.

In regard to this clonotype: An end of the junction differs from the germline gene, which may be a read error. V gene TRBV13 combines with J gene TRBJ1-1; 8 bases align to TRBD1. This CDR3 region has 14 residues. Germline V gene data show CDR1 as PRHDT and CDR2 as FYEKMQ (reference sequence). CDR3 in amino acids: CVSRPTGENTEAFF. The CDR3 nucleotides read TGTGTCAGCAGACCGACAGGGGAGAACACTGAAGCTTTCTTT.

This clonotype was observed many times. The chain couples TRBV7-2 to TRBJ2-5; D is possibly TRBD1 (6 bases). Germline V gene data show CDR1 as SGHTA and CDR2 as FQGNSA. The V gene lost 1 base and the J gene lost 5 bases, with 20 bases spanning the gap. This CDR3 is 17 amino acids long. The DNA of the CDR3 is TGTGCCAGCAGCTTAGTGGCCCGACAGGTAGTCAGTGAGACCCAGTACTTC. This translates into CASSLVARQVVSETQYF.

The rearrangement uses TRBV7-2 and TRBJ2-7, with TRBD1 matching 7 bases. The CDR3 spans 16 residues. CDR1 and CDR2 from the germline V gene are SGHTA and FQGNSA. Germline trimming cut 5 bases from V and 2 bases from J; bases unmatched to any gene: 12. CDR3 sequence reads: CASSPLQGVGTYEQYF. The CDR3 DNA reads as TGTGCCAGCAGCCCTCTCCAGGGGGTAGGGACCTACGAGCAGTACTTC.

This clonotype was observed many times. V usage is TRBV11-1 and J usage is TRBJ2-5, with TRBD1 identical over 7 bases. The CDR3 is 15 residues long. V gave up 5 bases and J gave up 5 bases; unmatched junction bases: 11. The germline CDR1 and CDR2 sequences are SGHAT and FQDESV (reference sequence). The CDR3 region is CASSKIQGIRETQYF. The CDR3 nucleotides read TGTGCCAGCAGCAAAATACAGGGGATAAGGGAGACCCAGTACTTC.

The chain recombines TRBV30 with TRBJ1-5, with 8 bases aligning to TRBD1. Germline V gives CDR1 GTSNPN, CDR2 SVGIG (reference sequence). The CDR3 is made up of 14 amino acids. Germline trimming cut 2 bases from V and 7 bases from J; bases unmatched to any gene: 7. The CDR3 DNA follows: TGTGCCTGGAGTTCGGGACAGGCCGGGCAGCCCCAGCATTTT. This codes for CAWSSGQAGQPQHF. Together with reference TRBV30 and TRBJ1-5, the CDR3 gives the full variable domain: SQTIHQWPATLVQPVGSPLSLECTVEGTSNPNLYWYRQAAGRGLQLLFYSVGIGQISSEVPQNLSASRPQDRQFILSSKKLLLSDSGFYLCAWSSGQAGQPQHFGDGTRLSIL.

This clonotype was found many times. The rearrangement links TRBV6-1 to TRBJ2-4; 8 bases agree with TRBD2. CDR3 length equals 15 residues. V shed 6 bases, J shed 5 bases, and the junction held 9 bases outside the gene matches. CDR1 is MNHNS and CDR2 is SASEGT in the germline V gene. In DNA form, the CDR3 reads TGTGCCAGCAGGACAGCGGGAGCCGAGGAAAACATTCAGTACTTC. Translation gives CASRTAGAEENIQYF.

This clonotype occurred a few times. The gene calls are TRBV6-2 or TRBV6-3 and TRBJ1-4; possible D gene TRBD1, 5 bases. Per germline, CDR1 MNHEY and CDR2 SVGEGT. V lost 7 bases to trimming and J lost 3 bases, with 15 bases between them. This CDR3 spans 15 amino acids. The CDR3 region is CASNLGGGSNEKLFF. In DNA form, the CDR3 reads TGTGCCAGCAATCTTGGGGGGGGGTCTAATGAAAAACTGTTTTTT.

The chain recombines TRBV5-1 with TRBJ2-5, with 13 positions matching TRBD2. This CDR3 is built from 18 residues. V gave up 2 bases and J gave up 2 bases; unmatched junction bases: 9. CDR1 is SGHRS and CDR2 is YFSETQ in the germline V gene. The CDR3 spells CASSLGGGTSGAQETQYF. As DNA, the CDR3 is TGCGCCAGCAGCTTAGGTGGTGGGACTAGCGGGGCACAAGAGACCCAGTACTTC.

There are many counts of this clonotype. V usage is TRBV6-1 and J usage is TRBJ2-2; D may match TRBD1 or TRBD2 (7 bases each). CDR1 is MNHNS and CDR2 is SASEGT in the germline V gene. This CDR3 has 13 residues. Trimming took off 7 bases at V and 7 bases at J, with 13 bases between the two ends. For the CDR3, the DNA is TGTGCCAGCAAGCAGGGGGGGTTCGGGGAGCTGTTTTTT. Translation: CASKQGGFGELFF.

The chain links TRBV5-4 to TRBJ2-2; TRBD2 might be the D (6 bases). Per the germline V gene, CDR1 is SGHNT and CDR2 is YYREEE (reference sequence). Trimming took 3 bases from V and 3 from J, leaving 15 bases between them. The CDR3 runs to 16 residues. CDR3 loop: CASSSFRGDDTGELFF. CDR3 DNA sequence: TGTGCCAGCAGCTCCTTCCGCGGGGATGACACCGGGGAGCTGTTTTTT.

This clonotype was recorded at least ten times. The CDR3 is CSASASNQPQHF. In nucleotides, the CDR3 is TGCAGTGCTAGCGCGAGCAATCAGCCCCAGCATTTT. The chain links TRBV20-1 to TRBJ1-5; D gene ambiguous. Germline assignment: CDR1 DFQATT and CDR2 SNEGSKA (reference sequence). The CDR3 is 12 amino acids. V was clipped by 3 bases and J by 1 base, with 4 bases between them.

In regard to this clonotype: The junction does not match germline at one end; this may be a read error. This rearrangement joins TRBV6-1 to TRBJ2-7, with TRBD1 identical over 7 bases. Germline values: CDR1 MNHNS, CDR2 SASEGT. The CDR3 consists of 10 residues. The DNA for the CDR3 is TGTGCCAGCAGCACCGGGACAGTATTTTTC. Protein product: CASSTGTVFF.

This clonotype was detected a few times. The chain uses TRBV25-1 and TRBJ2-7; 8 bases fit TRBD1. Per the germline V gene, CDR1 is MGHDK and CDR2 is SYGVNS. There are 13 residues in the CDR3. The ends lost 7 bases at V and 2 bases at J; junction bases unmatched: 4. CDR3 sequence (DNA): TGTGCCAGCACCCAGGGGGCCCCCTACGAGCAGTACTTC. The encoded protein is CASTQGAPYEQYF.